A selection of T cell receptor beta chains follows, all from one sample in a study of cytomegalovirus exposure and HLA in healthy donors. Repertoires were generated with immunoSEQ multiplex PCR, while TCRdb's copy carries only in-frame clones and drops some. The sample lists about 200,000 clones; around 87% were seen once. The source material was PBMCs. The receptors stem from a man aged 25 to 40 in good health and CMV-seronegative. The CDR3 runs from the conserved cysteine through the conserved F or W. D genes are given only for firm matches. Clone size appears in some rows only: once, few, many, or a class for an expanded clone.

TGCAGCGTTGAAGGGGGCGCCTGGAGCAATGAGCAGTTCTTC	CSVEGGAWSNEQFF	TRBV29-1	TRBJ2-1	.	.
TGTGCCTGGAGTGTGCTAAGAGGGTACGAGCAGTACTTC	CAWSVLRGYEQYF	TRBV30	TRBJ2-7	.	.
TGTGCCAGCAGCGGACAGCGCAATCAGCCCCAGCATTTT	CASSGQRNQPQHF	TRBV2	TRBJ1-5	.	.
TGCGCCAGCAGCTCGGGGCAGGGGAATGAAAAACTGTTTTTT	CASSSGQGNEKLFF	TRBV5-1	TRBJ1-4	.	.
TGTGCCAGCAGCCTAACCACTTACAGGTTCCCTGAAGCTTTCTTT	CASSLTTYRFPEAFF	TRBV5-8	TRBJ1-1	.	.
TGTGCCATCGGAGTTATTAGCGGGGGGGCCGGCAATGAGCAGTTCTTC	CAIGVISGGAGNEQFF	TRBV10-3	TRBJ2-1	.	TRBD2
TGTGCCAGCAGCTCCCTGACAGGGGTTGGAAACACCATATATTTT	CASSSLTGVGNTIYF	TRBV7-9	TRBJ1-3	.	TRBD1
TGTGCCTGGGCTAGTAATCTCCTTGAGCAGTTCTTC	CAWASNLLEQFF	TRBV30	TRBJ2-1	.	.
TGTGCCAGCAGCTCGGCCGAGACGCGGGGAAACACTGAAGCTTTCTTT	CASSSAETRGNTEAFF	TRBV13	TRBJ1-1	.	.
TGTGCCAGCAGCCTTCCGGGACAGGAAGCTAACTATGGCTACACCTTC	CASSLPGQEANYGYTF	TRBV7-9	TRBJ1-2	.	TRBD1
TGCAGCGTTGGACAGGGTCCTCTAGGTAGCAATCAGCCCCAGCATTTT	CSVGQGPLGSNQPQHF	TRBV29-1	TRBJ1-5	.	TRBD1
TGTGCCAGCAGCTTTGGGGCGGGAGAGGGGAATGAGCAGTTCTTC	CASSFGAGEGNEQFF	TRBV7-6	TRBJ2-1	.	TRBD2
TGTGCCAGCAGTGAATCTGAATCTGTGGCGACTAGCGGGAGGGTCAATGAGCAGTTCTTC	CASSESESVATSGRVNEQFF	TRBV2	TRBJ2-1	.	TRBD2
TGTGCCAGCAGTGTTAGCGGGGCGCAGTACAATGAGCAGTTCTTC	CASSVSGAQYNEQFF	TRBV2	TRBJ2-1	.	TRBD2
TGTGCCAGCAGCTTGGGACTAGCGGGGGGCACAGATACGCAGTATTTT	CASSLGLAGGTDTQYF	TRBV5-6	TRBJ2-3	.	TRBD2
TGTGCCAGCCCTATCAGCGGGACTATCGCCTCTGGGGCCAACGTCCTGACTTTC	CASPISGTIASGANVLTF	TRBV18	TRBJ2-6	.	TRBD2
TGTGCCAGCAGCCAAGTGCGGTCGTTTCGGGACAGGGATTTGGATACTGAAGCTTTCTTT	CASSQVRSFRDRDLDTEAFF	TRBV4-2	TRBJ1-1	.	TRBD1
TGTGCCAGCAGTCGAGGGGGCAGCTATGGCTACACCTTC	CASSRGGSYGYTF	TRBV6-4	TRBJ1-2	.	TRBD1
TGTGCCAGCAAGGCGGCCACAGATACGCAGTATTTT	CASKAATDTQYF	TRBV28	TRBJ2-3	.	.
TGCAGCGTCCTGTGGGCGGGGGGGCCCACTAACTATGGCTACACCTTC	CSVLWAGGPTNYGYTF	TRBV29-1	TRBJ1-2	.	.
TGTGCCAGCTCACCATTGGCCGGGACAGGGGTCTACGAGCAGTACTTC	CASSPLAGTGVYEQYF	TRBV18	TRBJ2-7	.	TRBD1
TGTGCCAGCTCACCACCGACAGGGGTCCCCTACGAGCAGTACTTC	CASSPPTGVPYEQYF	TRBV18	TRBJ2-7	once	TRBD1
TGTGCCTGGAGTGTAAGGGGCTCGGGAGGGCCACACGAGCAGTACTTC	CAWSVRGSGGPHEQYF	TRBV30	TRBJ2-7	few	TRBD2